The rows below give T cell receptor beta chains drawn from one sample of a study of tumor T cells in aggressive B-cell lymphoma. Generated by immunoSEQ multiplex PCR, the TCRdb table keeps only in-frame clones and is missing some. The data hold some 940 clones, with about 77% observed a single time. Sequencing was done on a sample of tumor tissue. These receptors all come from an adult with diffuse large B cell lymphoma. Some clones in this sample may be carry-over from other donors' samples. Both conserved end residues are trimmed from each CDR3. D genes are given only for firm matches. Expanded clones get a size class; other rows say once, few or many, or leave the size out.

d_call j_call clone_size v_call cdr3_aa
TRBD1 TRBJ2-5 . TRBV18 ASSPGTGLETQY
TRBD1 TRBJ1-5 few TRBV5-8 ASRGQGNSNQPQH
. TRBJ2-7 . TRBV27 ASSLSVQRYEQY
TRBD1 TRBJ1-6 . TRBV6-5 ASSYSTVQGDSPLH
TRBD2 TRBJ2-3 . TRBV30 AWSFAGGPGDTQY
. TRBJ2-3 . TRBV11-3 ASSLTPGRGIDTQY
TRBD1 TRBJ2-5 . TRBV5-1 ASSLGQGEETQY
. TRBJ1-2 . TRBV2 ASSDRNYGYT
TRBD1 TRBJ1-1 . TRBV27 ASSPIRGPMGTEVF
. TRBJ2-2 . TRBV7-9 ASSPREDGELF
TRBD1 TRBJ1-4 . TRBV7-9 ASSPGQETNEKLF
. TRBJ1-2 . TRBV2 ASSSRGFNYGYT
. TRBJ2-7 . TRBV9 ASSVGSGGPYEQY
TRBD1 TRBJ2-1 once TRBV29-1 SAAGQGYNEQF
. TRBJ1-5 . TRBV4-3 ASSLLLGSNQPQH
TRBD2 TRBJ2-1 . TRBV7-6 ASSSLTSGGVDNEQF
TRBD1 TRBJ2-3 . TRBV18 ASSPPRDSGTDTQY
. TRBJ2-7 . TRBV6-5 ASSSLARQNTYEQY
TRBD1 TRBJ1-5 . TRBV19 ASSTGGGNQPQH
TRBD1 TRBJ2-7 . TRBV11-2 ASSLVGQATYEQY
TRBD1 TRBJ2-7 . TRBV29-1 SVGTGYEQY
TRBD2 TRBJ2-1 . TRBV10-3 AISAPGLAGTSAHNEQF
. TRBJ1-6 . TRBV10-1 ASSEKEGCNSPLH
. TRBJ2-3 . TRBV27 ASSWGGLYTDTQY
. TRBJ2-3 . TRBV29-1 SVEGGPFSTDTQY
TRBD2 TRBJ2-1 . TRBV19 ASSTRGSGIYNEQF
. TRBJ1-2 . TRBV5-7 ASSLARQYGYT
. TRBJ1-2 . TRBV18 ASSPPAQDYGYT
TRBD1 TRBJ2-1 . TRBV5-6 ASSGTGQGAYNEQF
TRBD1 TRBJ1-2 once TRBV30 AWSAPGQGAIGYT
TRBD2 TRBJ2-5 . TRBV27 ASSAGLAPDQETQY
. TRBJ1-2 . TRBV9 ASTMGGGAVGYT
. TRBJ2-7 few TRBV21-1 ASSASGGALDEQY
. TRBJ2-1 . TRBV27 ASSRRGGHRTHSYNEQF
. TRBJ2-7 . TRBV5-8 ASRDVRGLNYEQY
. TRBJ2-5 few TRBV20-1 SAPKHEAQY
. TRBJ2-7 . TRBV5-6 ASRFQGSAYEQY
. TRBJ1-4 . TRBV5-1 ASSSAGREDEKLF
. TRBJ1-4 . TRBV7-2 ASSLQGQGEKLF
. TRBJ1-2 . TRBV19 ASSIGGTGNYGYT
TRBD1 TRBJ2-7 . TRBV10-3 ATIAGGQGSYEQY
. TRBJ1-1 . TRBV5-1 ASSLAPGMNTEAF
. TRBJ1-2 . TRBV7-9 ASSPGQNYGYT
TRBD2 TRBJ2-2 . TRBV27 ASTVAGAPGELF
. TRBJ1-5 once TRBV30 AWGKGPDQPQH
TRBD1 TRBJ2-7 . TRBV19 ASSPLQGAVDEQY
. TRBJ2-5 . TRBV18 ASSIRDDETQY
. TRBJ1-3 . TRBV7-2 ASSLGPGTGNTIY
. TRBJ1-2 . TRBV30 AWSDPFGGKNGYT
. TRBJ2-7 . TRBV6-1 ASSEYGAATYEQY
. TRBJ2-7 . TRBV4-1 ASSQQGRNEQY
TRBD1 TRBJ2-7 . TRBV2 ASSESGTGDHYEQY
. TRBJ1-1 few TRBV27 ASSLQENTEAF
TRBD2 TRBJ2-2 once TRBV7-9 ASGLAGDTGELF